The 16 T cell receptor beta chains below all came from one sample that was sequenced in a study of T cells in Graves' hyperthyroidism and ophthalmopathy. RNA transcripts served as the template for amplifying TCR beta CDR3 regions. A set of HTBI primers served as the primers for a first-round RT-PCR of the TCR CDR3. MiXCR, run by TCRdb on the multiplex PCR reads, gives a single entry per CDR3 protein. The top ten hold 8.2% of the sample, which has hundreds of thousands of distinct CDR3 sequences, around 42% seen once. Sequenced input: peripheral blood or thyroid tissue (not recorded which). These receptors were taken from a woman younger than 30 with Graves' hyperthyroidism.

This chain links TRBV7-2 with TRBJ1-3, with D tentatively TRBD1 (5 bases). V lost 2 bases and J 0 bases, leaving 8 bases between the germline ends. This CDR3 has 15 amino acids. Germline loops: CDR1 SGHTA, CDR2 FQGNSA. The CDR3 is CASSLNRFSGNTIYF. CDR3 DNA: TGTGCCAGCAGCTTAAACAGGTTCTCTGGAAACACCATATATTTT.

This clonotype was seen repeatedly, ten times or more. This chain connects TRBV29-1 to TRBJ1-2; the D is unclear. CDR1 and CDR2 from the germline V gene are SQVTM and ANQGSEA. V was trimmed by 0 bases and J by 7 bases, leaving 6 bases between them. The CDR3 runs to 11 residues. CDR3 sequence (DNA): TGCAGCGTTGAAGATGCCCGTGGCTACACCTTC. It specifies CSVEDARGYTF.

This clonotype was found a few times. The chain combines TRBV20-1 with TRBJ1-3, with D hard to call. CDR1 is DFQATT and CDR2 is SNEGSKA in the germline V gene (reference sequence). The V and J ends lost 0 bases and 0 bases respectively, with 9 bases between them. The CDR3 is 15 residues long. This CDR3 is CSAREGPISGNTIYF. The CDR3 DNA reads TGCAGTGCTAGAGAAGGCCCGATCTCTGGAAACACCATATATTTT.

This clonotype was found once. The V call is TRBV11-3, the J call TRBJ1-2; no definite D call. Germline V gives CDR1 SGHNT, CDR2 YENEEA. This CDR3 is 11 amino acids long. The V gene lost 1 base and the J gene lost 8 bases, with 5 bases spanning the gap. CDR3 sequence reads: CASSLGFGYTF. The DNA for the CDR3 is TGTGCCAGCAGCTTAGGGTTCGGCTACACCTTC.

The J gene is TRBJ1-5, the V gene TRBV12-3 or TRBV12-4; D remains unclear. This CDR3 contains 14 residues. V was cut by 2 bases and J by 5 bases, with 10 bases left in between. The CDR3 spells CASSLRREYQPQHF. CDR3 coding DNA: TGTGCCAGCAGTTTAAGGCGGGAGTATCAGCCCCAGCATTTT.

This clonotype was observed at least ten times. The CDR3 sequence is CATSRVKDPNEKLFF. The DNA for the CDR3 is TGTGCCACCAGCAGAGTCAAAGACCCTAATGAAAAACTGTTTTTT. The genes are TRBV15 and TRBJ1-4; D remains ambiguous. The CDR3 is 15 residues long. Per the germline V gene, CDR1 is LNHNV and CDR2 is YYDKDF (reference sequence). V was cut by 1 base and J by 3 bases, with 9 bases left in between. Drawing the rest from reference TRBV15 and TRBJ1-4, the complete variable domain is DAMVIQNPRYQVTQFGKPVTLSCSQTLNHNVMYWYQQKSSQAPKLLFHYYDKDFNNEADTPDNFQSRRPNTSFCFLDIRSPGLGDTAMYLCATSRVKDPNEKLFFGSGTQLSVL.

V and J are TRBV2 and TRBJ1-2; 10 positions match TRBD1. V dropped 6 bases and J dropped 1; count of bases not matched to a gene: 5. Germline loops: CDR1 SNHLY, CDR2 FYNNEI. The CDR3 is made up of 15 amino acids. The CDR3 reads CASSLRDRGNYGYTF. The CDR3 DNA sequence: TGTGCCAGCAGCCTTCGGGACAGGGGTAACTATGGCTACACCTTC.

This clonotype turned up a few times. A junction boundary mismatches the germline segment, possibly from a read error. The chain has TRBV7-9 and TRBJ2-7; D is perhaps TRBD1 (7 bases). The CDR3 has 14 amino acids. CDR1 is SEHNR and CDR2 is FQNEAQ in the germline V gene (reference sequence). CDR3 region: CASSQGDSSYEQYF. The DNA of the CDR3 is TGCGCCAGCAGCCAGGGGGACTCCTCCTACGAGCAGTACTTC.

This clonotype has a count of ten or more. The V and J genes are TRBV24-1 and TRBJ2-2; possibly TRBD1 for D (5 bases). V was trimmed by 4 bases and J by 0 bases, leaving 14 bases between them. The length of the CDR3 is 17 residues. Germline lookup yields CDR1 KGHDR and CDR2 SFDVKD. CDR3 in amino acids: CATSEPTATTNTGELFF. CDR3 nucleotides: TGTGCCACCAGTGAACCGACAGCTACAACGAACACCGGGGAGCTGTTTTTT.

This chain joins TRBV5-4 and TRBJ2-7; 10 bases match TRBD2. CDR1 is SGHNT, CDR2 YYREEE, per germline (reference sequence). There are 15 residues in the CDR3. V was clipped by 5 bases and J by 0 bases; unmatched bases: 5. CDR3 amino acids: CASRPASGSSYEQYF. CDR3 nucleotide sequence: TGTGCCAGCAGGCCGGCTAGCGGGAGCTCCTACGAGCAGTACTTC.

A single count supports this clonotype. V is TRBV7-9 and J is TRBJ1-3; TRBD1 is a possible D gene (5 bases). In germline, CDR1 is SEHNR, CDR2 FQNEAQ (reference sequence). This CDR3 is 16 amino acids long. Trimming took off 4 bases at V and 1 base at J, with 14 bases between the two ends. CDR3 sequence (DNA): TGTGCCAGCAGCTCCGGGAGACAGACGTCTGGAAACACCATATATTTT. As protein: CASSSGRQTSGNTIYF.

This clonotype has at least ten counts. The CDR3 here is CASSLGYRGRSYGYTF. The DNA for the CDR3 is TGTGCCAGCAGCTTAGGCTACAGGGGGCGTAGCTATGGCTACACCTTC. The chain carries TRBV7-8 and TRBJ1-2, with 9 bases aligning to TRBD1. This CDR3 region has 16 residues. Germline V CDR1 and CDR2: SGHVS, FQNEAQ. V lost 1 base and J lost 4; bases outside the gene matches: 7.

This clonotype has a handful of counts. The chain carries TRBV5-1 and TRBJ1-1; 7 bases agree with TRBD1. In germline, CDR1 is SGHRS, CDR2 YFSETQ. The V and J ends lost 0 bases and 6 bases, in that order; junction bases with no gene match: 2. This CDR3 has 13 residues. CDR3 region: CASSLDRGPEAFF. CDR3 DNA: TGCGCCAGCAGCTTGGACAGGGGCCCTGAAGCTTTCTTT.

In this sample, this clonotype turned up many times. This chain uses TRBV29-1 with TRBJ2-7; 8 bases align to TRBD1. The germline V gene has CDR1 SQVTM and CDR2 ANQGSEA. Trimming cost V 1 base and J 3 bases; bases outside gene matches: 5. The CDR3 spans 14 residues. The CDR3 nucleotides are TGCAGCGTTGAAGGGGGGACAGGTGACTACGAGCAGTACTTC. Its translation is CSVEGGTGDYEQYF.

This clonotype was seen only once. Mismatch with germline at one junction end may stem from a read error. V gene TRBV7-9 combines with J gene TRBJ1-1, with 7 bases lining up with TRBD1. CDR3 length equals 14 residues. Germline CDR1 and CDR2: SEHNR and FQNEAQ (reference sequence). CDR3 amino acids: CASSLVQGSTEALF. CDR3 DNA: TGTGCCAGCAGCTTGGTACAGGGGAGCACTGAAGCTCTCTTT.

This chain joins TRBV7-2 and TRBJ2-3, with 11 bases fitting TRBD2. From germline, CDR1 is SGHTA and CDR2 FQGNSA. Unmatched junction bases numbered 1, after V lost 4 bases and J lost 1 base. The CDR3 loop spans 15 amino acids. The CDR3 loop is CASSWGLAGTDTQYF. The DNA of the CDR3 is TGTGCCAGCAGCTGGGGACTAGCGGGCACAGATACGCAGTATTTT.